These T cell receptor beta chains were read from a single sample in a study of blood T cell repertoires in COVID-19. Method: immunoSEQ multiplex PCR; TCRdb's copy keeps in-frame clones and lacks some. The data contain some 150,000 clones, 75% to 90% of them singletons. Sequencing was done on a sample of peripheral blood. The receptors stem from a man in his 70s with acute or convalescent COVID-19. Both conserved end residues are part of each CDR3. D genes are given only for firm matches. Clone size is not always given. Where it is, it says once, few, many or a class for expanded clones.

V	D	J	size	CDR3	DNA
TRBV6-5	-	TRBJ2-1	-	CASNIIQGASNEQFF	TGTGCCAGCAACATAATACAGGGCGCTTCCAATGAGCAGTTCTTC
TRBV10-2	-	TRBJ1-1	-	CASSESGGLSNTEAFF	TGCGCCAGCAGTGAGTCGGGGGGGCTTTCCAACACTGAAGCTTTCTTT
TRBV7-2	TRBD2	TRBJ2-5	-	CASSQTSDETQYF	TGTGCCAGCAGCCAGACTAGCGACGAGACCCAGTACTTC
TRBV10-3	-	TRBJ2-2	few	CAITGQGPAGGTGELFF	TGTGCCATCACCGGACAGGGGCCAGCGGGGGGCACCGGGGAGCTGTTTTTT
TRBV29-1	TRBD1	TRBJ1-2	-	CSVDTDRATYGYTF	TGCAGCGTTGATACGGACAGGGCTACCTATGGCTACACCTTC
TRBV5-1	-	TRBJ1-1	-	CASSPGGPTRRNTEAFF	TGCGCCAGCAGCCCGGGGGGGCCTACTCGAAGGAACACTGAAGCTTTCTTT
TRBV12-3/TRBV12-4	-	TRBJ2-3	-	CATGGSTDTQYF	TGTGCCACCGGAGGGAGCACAGATACGCAGTATTTT
TRBV28	-	TRBJ2-7	-	CASGLAGPWRRQYF	TGTGCCAGCGGACTCGCGGGGCCCTGGCGGCGGCAGTACTTC
TRBV6-5	-	TRBJ1-2	-	CASSYLPDYGYTF	TGTGCCAGCAGTTACCTCCCTGACTATGGCTACACCTTC
TRBV10-3	TRBD1	TRBJ2-3	-	CATGDRGQTDTQYF	TGTGCCACCGGGGACAGGGGGCAGACAGATACGCAGTATTTT
TRBV13	-	TRBJ1-1	-	CASSLERNTEAFF	TGTGCCAGCAGCTTAGAGAGGAACACTGAAGCTTTCTTT
TRBV5-6	TRBD1	TRBJ1-4	-	CASSLRTGRATNEKLFF	TGTGCCAGCAGCCTCCGGACAGGGAGAGCAACTAATGAAAAACTGTTTTTT
TRBV7-9	-	TRBJ2-7	-	CASSLGASYEQYF	TGTGCCAGCAGCTTAGGGGCTTCCTACGAGCAGTACTTC
TRBV11-2	-	TRBJ2-4	-	CASSLVRAKNIQYF	TGTGCCAGCAGCTTGGTGAGAGCCAAAAACATTCAGTACTTC
TRBV5-1	TRBD1	TRBJ2-1	-	CASSRDREFNEQFF	TGCGCCAGCAGTCGGGACAGAGAATTCAATGAGCAGTTCTTC
TRBV12-3/TRBV12-4	-	TRBJ1-1	-	CASSLTENTEAFF	TGTGCCAGCAGTTTAACAGAGAACACTGAAGCTTTCTTT
TRBV28	TRBD2	TRBJ2-7	-	CASSYYLADSYEQYF	TGTGCCAGCAGTTACTATCTAGCGGACTCCTACGAGCAGTACTTC
TRBV6-5	TRBD1	TRBJ1-6	-	CATQLGGGPLHF	TGTGCCACCCAACTAGGGGGCGGTCCCCTCCACTTT
TRBV11-2	-	TRBJ1-1	-	CASSLGVSGEENTEAFF	TGTGCCAGCAGCTTAGGGGTTTCGGGGGAGGAGAACACTGAAGCTTTCTTT
TRBV13	TRBD2	TRBJ2-7	once	CASSSGNSYEQYF	TGTGCCAGCTCTAGCGGAAACTCCTACGAGCAGTACTTC
TRBV19	TRBD1	TRBJ1-2	-	CASSPDRGYGYTF	TGTGCCAGTAGTCCAGACAGGGGGTACGGCTACACCTTC
TRBV7-9	TRBD1	TRBJ2-1	-	CASSLPTGVRHNEQFF	TGTGCCAGCAGCTTACCGACAGGGGTACGCCACAATGAGCAGTTCTTC
TRBV4-2	TRBD1	TRBJ1-5	-	CASSQVSRQGFSNQPQHF	TGTGCCAGCAGCCAAGTATCTCGACAGGGTTTTAGCAATCAGCCCCAGCATTTT
TRBV5-1	TRBD1	TRBJ1-1	-	CASSPGQGQGEAFF	TGCGCCAGCAGCCCTGGACAGGGTCAAGGTGAAGCTTTCTTT
TRBV18	TRBD1	TRBJ1-1	-	CASSPPGTVNTEAFF	TGTGCCAGCTCACCCCCCGGGACAGTGAACACTGAAGCTTTCTTT
TRBV6-1	-	TRBJ1-5	-	CASSEFGGAEIGNQPQHF	TGTGCCAGCAGTGAATTTGGGGGCGCGGAGATTGGCAATCAGCCCCAGCATTTT
TRBV5-8	TRBD2	TRBJ2-3	-	CASNVAGGRTDTQYF	TGTGCCAGCAACGTAGCGGGGGGGCGGACAGATACGCAGTATTTT
TRBV7-7	TRBD1	TRBJ2-7	few	CASSLAGGEQYF	TGTGCTAGCAGCTTAGCAGGGGGCGAGCAGTACTTC
TRBV12-3/TRBV12-4	TRBD1	TRBJ2-4	-	CASSLGTAQYF	TGTGCCAGCAGCCTAGGGACAGCTCAGTACTTC
TRBV9	-	TRBJ1-2	-	CATPGELPPTNYGYTF	TGTGCCACCCCGGGGGAGTTGCCCCCTACCAACTATGGCTACACCTTC
TRBV4-2	TRBD2	TRBJ2-3	once	CASSEASGASTDTQYF	TGTGCCAGCAGCGAGGCTAGCGGAGCCAGCACAGATACGCAGTATTTT
TRBV13	-	TRBJ2-3	-	CASSLFGLQGTQYF	TGTGCCAGCAGCTTATTTGGGCTTCAGGGTACGCAGTATTTT
TRBV9	TRBD1	TRBJ2-5	-	CASSVAVQGAETQYF	TGTGCCAGCAGCGTAGCAGTACAGGGGGCAGAGACCCAGTACTTC
TRBV28	TRBD1	TRBJ1-1	-	CASSPQTGVNTEAFF	TGTGCCAGCAGTCCCCAGACAGGGGTCAACACTGAAGCTTTCTTT
TRBV11-2	TRBD2	TRBJ2-5	once	CASSPGGGMETQYF	TGTGCCAGCAGCCCCGGGGGGGGAATGGAGACCCAGTACTTC
TRBV4-1	-	TRBJ1-5	-	CASSQEGTGQNSNQPQHF	TGCGCCAGCAGCCAAGAGGGGACCGGACAGAATAGCAATCAGCCCCAGCATTTT
TRBV12-3/TRBV12-4	-	TRBJ2-6	-	CASSRLGANVLTF	TGTGCCAGCAGCCGCCTAGGGGCCAACGTCCTGACTTTC
TRBV2	-	TRBJ1-2	-	CASSEGTYGYTF	TGTGCCAGCAGTGAGGGGACATATGGCTACACCTTC
TRBV5-1	TRBD1	TRBJ1-3	-	CASSLGQGANRNTIYF	TGCGCCAGCAGCTTGGGACAGGGGGCGAATAGAAACACCATATATTTT
TRBV28	TRBD1	TRBJ1-2	-	CASISQGERGYTF	TGTGCCAGCATCTCACAGGGGGAGAGGGGCTACACCTTC
TRBV27	TRBD2	TRBJ2-5	-	CASSLAEQETQYF	TGTGCCAGCAGCCTAGCGGAGCAAGAGACCCAGTACTTC
TRBV19	TRBD1	TRBJ2-2	-	CATFDRGNTGELFF	TGTGCCACCTTCGACAGGGGTAACACCGGGGAGCTGTTTTTT
TRBV7-3	-	TRBJ2-1	-	CASSFAGSSYNEQFF	TGTGCCAGCAGCTTCGCGGGGAGCTCCTACAATGAGCAGTTCTTC
TRBV7-2	-	TRBJ1-1	-	CASSSRLMNTEAFF	TGTGCCAGCAGCTCTCGACTCATGAACACTGAAGCTTTCTTT
TRBV9	-	TRBJ2-7	-	CASSVGQTYEQYF	TGTGCCAGCAGCGTTGGACAAACCTACGAGCAGTACTTC
TRBV19	TRBD2	TRBJ2-2	-	CASSLTSGSAGELFF	TGTGCCAGTAGTCTCACTAGCGGGAGCGCCGGGGAGCTGTTTTTT
TRBV5-1	TRBD1	TRBJ1-2	-	CASSLGGTANYGYTF	TGCGCCAGCAGCCTCGGCGGGACAGCTAACTATGGCTACACCTTC
TRBV29-1	TRBD1	TRBJ1-2	-	CSVGSGTANYGYTF	TGCAGCGTTGGGTCCGGGACAGCCAACTATGGCTACACCTTC
TRBV28	TRBD1	TRBJ2-5	-	CASRGTGVRETQYF	TGTGCCAGCAGAGGGACAGGGGTGAGAGAGACCCAGTACTTC
TRBV28	TRBD2	TRBJ2-7	-	CASSLAASGGYEQYF	TGTGCCAGCAGTTTGGCGGCTAGCGGGGGTTACGAGCAGTACTTC
TRBV11-1	-	TRBJ1-1	-	CASSLEGDNTEAFF	TGTGCCAGCAGCTTAGAGGGGGACAACACTGAAGCTTTCTTT